This entry concerns a single T cell receptor beta chain. Antigen specificity is unknown. The data derive from a study of beta chain features in type 1 diabetes. Looking at the study overall: No patient-donor differences in age, gender, total cells or subset yield. Whole-study results and caveats: There was a possibility that cDNA sequencing over-represented cells with high TCR expression.

This CDR3 comprises 14 residues. The germline CDR1 and CDR2 sequences are SGHNT and YYREEE (reference sequence). V was clipped by 0 bases and J by 4 bases, with 7 bases between them. One heparinised draw, averaging about 116 mL, was taken per donor. Markers CD45RO/CCR7/CD25/CD127/CD95/CD27 served to sort CD4+ naive, central memory, regulatory and stem cell-like memory cells. Reverse transcription of all isolated RNA meant that expressed TCRB transcripts were sequenced. The data were produced by immunoSEQ multiplex PCR, yet TCRdb's version contains in-frame clones alone and is incomplete. Among under 550,000 clones, approximately 10% were seen once, and the ten largest hold 0.035% to 0.05%.

This receptor was identified in a woman under 30 in good health. Sequencing was performed on naive CD4+ T cells from blood. V is TRBV5-4 and J is TRBJ2-2; D gene ambiguous. For the CDR3, the DNA is TGTGCCAGCAGCTTGGGCCCTGGCACCGGGGAGCTGTTTTTT. The encoded protein is CASSLGPGTGELFF.